What follows describes a single T cell receptor beta chain. Its target is unknown. Primers included in the PCR were 60 Vbeta and 13 Jbeta primers. Clones were sequenced by immunoSEQ multiplex PCR, and TCRdb holds only the in-frame ones, with some missing. The sample lists 150,000 or so clones; 70% were seen once. Losses at the gene ends were 7 bases for V and 6 bases for J; bases not matched to a gene: 8. This CDR3 is 15 amino acids long. Germline V gene sequence: CDR1 MNHEY, CDR2 SMNVEV (reference sequence). The data belong to a study of cytomegalovirus exposure and HLA in healthy donors. Study observations and caveats: 87-base-pair reads could not separate some V segments, including TRBV6-2 and TRBV6-3. CMV serostatus was the sole immune exposure data available.

The sequenced sample consisted of PBMCs. The receptor comes from a woman aged 55-70 years in good health and CMV-seropositive. J is TRBJ2-2 and V is TRBV27, with TRBD1 matching over 10 bases. The DNA for the CDR3 is TGTGCCAGCACCCTCTCCGGACAGGGGGCCGGGGAGCTGTTTTTT. Encoded protein: CASTLSGQGAGELFF.